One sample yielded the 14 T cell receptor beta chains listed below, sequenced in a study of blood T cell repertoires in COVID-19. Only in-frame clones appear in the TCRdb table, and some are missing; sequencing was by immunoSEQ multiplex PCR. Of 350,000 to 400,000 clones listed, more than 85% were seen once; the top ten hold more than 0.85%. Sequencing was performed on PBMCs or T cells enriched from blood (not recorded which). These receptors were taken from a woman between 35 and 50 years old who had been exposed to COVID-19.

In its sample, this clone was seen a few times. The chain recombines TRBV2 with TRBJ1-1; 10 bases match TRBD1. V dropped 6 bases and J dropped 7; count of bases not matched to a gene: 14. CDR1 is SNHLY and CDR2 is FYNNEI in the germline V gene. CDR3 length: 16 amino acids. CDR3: CASSSPGQGRIDEAFF. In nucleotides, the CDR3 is TGTGCCAGCAGCTCCCCGGGACAGGGGAGGATCGATGAAGCTTTCTTT.

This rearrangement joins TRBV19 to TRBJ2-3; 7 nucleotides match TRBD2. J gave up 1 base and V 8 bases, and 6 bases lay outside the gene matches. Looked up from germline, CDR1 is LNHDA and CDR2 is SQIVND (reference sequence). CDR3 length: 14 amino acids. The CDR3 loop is CASCLGRGTDTQYF. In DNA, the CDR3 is TGTGCCAGTTGCTTGGGGAGGGGCACAGATACGCAGTATTTT.

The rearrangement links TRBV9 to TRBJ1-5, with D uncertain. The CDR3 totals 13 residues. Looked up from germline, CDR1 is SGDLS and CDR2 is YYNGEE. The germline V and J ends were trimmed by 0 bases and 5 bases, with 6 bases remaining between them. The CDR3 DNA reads TGTGCCAGCAGCGTAGCCGGGGATCAGCCCCAGCATTTT. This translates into CASSVAGDQPQHF.

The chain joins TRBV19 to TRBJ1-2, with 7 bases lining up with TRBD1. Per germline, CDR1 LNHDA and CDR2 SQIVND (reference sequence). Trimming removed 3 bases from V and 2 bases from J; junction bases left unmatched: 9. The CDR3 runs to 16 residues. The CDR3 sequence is CASSMVQGRRNYGYTF. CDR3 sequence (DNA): TGTGCCAGTAGTATGGTACAGGGGCGAAGAAACTATGGCTACACCTTC.

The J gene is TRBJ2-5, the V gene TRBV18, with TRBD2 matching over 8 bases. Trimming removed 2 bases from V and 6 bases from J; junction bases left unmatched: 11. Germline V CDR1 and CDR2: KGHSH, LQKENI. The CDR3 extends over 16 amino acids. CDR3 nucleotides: TGTGCCAGCTCACCAACCCGGGAGGGCCTACTACAGACCCAGTACTTC. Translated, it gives CASSPTREGLLQTQYF.

CDR3 protein: CASSIGGGSSVTEAFF. For the CDR3, the DNA is TGTGCCAGTAGTATAGGGGGGGGAAGTTCGGTCACTGAAGCTTTCTTT. The rearrangement uses TRBV19 and TRBJ1-1; a possible D gene is TRBD1 (5 bases). This CDR3 has 16 amino acids. The V gene lost 1 base and the J gene lost 4 bases, with 16 bases spanning the gap. The V gene's germline CDR1 is LNHDA and CDR2 SQIVND (reference sequence).

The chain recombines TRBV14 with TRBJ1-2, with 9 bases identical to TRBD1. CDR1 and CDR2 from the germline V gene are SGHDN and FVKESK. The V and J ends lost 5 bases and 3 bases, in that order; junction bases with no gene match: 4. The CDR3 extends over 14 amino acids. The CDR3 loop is CASSAGQGDYGYTF. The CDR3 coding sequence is TGTGCCAGCAGCGCGGGACAGGGAGACTATGGCTACACCTTC.

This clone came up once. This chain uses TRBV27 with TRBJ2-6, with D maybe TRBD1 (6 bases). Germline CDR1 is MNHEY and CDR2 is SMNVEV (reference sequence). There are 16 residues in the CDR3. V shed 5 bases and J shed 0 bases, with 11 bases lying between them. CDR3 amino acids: CASSHGQSSGANVLTF. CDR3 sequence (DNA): TGTGCCAGCAGTCACGGACAGTCCTCTGGGGCCAACGTCCTGACTTTC. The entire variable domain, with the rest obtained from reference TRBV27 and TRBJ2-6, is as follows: EAQVTQNPRYLITVTGKKLTVTCSQNMNHEYMSWYRQDPGLGLRQIYYSMNVEVTDKGDVPEGYKVSRKEKRNFPLILESPSPNQTSLYFCASSHGQSSGANVLTFGAGSRLTVL.

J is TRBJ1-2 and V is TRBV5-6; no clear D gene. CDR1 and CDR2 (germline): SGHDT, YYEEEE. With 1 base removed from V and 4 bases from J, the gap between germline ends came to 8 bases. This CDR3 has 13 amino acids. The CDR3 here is CASSLRGLYGYTF. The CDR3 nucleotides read TGTGCCAGCAGCTTGAGAGGTCTCTATGGCTACACCTTC.

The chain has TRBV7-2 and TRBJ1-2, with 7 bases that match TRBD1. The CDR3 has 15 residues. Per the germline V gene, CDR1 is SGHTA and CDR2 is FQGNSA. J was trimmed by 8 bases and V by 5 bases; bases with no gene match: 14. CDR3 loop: CASSPAAGGMRGYTF. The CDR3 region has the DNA TGTGCCAGCAGCCCCGCGGCAGGGGGTATGCGAGGCTACACCTTC.

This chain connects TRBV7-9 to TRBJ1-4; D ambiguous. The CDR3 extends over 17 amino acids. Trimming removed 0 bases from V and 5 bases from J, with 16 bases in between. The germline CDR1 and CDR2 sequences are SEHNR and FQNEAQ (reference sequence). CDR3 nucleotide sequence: TGTGCCAGCAGCTTAGCTACGCTTGTAGGAGGGAATGAAAAACTGTTTTTT. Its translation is CASSLATLVGGNEKLFF.

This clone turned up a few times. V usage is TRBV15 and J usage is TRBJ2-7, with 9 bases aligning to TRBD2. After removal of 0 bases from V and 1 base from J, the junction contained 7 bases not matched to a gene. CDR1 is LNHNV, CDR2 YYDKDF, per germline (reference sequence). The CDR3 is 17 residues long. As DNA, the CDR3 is TGTGCCACCAGCAGAGATCGGGTGACTAGCGGATCCTACGAGCAGTACTTC. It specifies CATSRDRVTSGSYEQYF.

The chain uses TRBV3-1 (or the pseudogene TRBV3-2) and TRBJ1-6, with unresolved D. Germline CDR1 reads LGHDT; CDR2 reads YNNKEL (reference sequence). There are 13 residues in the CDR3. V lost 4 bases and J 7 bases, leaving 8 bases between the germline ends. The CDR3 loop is CASSRDLNSPLHF. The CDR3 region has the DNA TGTGCCAGCAGCCGCGACTTGAATTCACCCCTCCACTTT.

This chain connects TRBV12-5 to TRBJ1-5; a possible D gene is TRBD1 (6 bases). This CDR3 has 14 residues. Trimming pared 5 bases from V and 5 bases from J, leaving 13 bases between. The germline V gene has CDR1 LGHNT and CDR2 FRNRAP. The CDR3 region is CASGPPGVDQPQHF. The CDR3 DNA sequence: TGTGCTAGTGGTCCCCCAGGGGTCGATCAGCCCCAGCATTTT.